This T cell receptor beta chain was identified during a study of blood T cell repertoires in COVID-19. Study-wide context: COVID-19 samples collected from the United States, Italy and Spain covered acute and convalescent phases.

In the source study's methods: Cell counts per sample came from amplifying reference gene primers. Assay: immunoSEQ multiplex PCR; the TCRdb copy retains only in-frame clones and omits some. From that table come the V and J calls and clone size; the DNA was used to work out D and trimming. This table holds around 100,000 clones, 90% to 95% found once. Per the germline V gene, CDR1 is SNHLY and CDR2 is FYNNEI. The CDR3 is made up of 15 amino acids. V was clipped by 7 bases and J by 7 bases, with 23 bases between them. Sequencing was performed on peripheral blood. This sequence originates from a human donor with active COVID-19. The donor label of this sample is uncertain. The chain recombines TRBV2 with TRBJ2-7; D may be TRBD1 (5 bases). CDR3 residues: CASMKQGSPGDEQYF. The CDR3 bases are TGTGCCAGCATGAAGCAGGGATCCCCTGGTGATGAGCAGTACTTC.